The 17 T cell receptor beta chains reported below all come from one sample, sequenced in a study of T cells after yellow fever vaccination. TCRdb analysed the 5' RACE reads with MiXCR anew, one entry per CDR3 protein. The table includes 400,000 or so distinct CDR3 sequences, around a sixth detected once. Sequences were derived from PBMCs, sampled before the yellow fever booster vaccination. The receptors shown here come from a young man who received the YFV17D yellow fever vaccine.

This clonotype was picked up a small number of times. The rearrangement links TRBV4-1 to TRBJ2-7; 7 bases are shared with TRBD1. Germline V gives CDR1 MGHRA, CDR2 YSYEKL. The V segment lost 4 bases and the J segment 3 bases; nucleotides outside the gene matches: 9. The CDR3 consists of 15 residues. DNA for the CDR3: TGCGCCAGCAGCCCGTCGACAGGGAGTGGCTACGAGCAGTACTTC. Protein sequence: CASSPSTGSGYEQYF.

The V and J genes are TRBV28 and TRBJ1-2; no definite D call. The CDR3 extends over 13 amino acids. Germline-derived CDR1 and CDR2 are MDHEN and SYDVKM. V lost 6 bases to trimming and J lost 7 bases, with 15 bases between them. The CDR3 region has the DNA TGTGCCAGCAGCCCCCCCGGTACGGGTGGCTACACCTTC. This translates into CASSPPGTGGYTF.

This chain's CDR3 is CASSLLGGSSYEQYF. The CDR3 DNA follows: TGTGCCAGCAGCCTCCTCGGGGGGAGCTCCTACGAGCAGTACTTC. The chain has TRBV6-5 and TRBJ2-7, with 7 bases matching TRBD2. V shed 6 bases, J shed 0 bases, and the junction held 8 bases outside the gene matches. Germline V gene sequence: CDR1 MNHEY, CDR2 SVGAGI. The CDR3 contains 15 residues.

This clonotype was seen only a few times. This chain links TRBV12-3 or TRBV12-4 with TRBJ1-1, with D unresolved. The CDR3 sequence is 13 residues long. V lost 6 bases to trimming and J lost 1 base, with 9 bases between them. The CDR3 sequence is CASRGQWNTEAFF. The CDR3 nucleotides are TGTGCCAGCAGGGGCCAGTGGAACACTGAAGCTTTCTTT.

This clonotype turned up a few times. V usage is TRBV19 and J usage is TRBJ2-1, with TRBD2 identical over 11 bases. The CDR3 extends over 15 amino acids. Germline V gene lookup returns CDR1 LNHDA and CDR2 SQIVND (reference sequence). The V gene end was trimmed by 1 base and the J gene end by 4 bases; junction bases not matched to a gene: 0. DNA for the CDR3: TGTGCCAGTAGTATAGGGACTAGCGGGTACAATGAGCAGTTCTTC. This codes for CASSIGTSGYNEQFF. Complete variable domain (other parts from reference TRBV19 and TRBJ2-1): DGGITQSPKYLFRKEGQNVTLSCEQNLNHDAMYWYRQDPGQGLRLIYYSQIVNDFQKGDIAEGYSVSREKKESFPLTVTSAQKNPTAFYLCASSIGTSGYNEQFFGPGTRLTVL.

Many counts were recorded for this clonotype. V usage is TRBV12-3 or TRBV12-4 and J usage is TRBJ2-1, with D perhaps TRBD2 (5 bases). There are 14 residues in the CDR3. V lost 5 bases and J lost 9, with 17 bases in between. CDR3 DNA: TGTGCCAGCAGTCCCCCGCTCACTAGAGGTGAGCAGTTCTTC. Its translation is CASSPPLTRGEQFF.

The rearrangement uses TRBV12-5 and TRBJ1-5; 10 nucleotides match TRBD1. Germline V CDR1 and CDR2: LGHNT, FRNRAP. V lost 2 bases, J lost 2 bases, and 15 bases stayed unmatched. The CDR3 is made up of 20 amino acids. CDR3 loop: CASGLRTGTGEGVGNQPQHF. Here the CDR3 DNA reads TGTGCTAGTGGTTTGAGAACCGGGACAGGGGAAGGGGTAGGCAATCAGCCCCAGCATTTT.

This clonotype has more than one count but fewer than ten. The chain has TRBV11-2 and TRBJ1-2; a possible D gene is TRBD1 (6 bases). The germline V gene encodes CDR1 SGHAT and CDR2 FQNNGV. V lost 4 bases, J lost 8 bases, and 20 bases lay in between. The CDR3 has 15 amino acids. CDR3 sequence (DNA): TGTGCCAGCAGCTCCCTTTGGGACACCGAAATGGGCTACACCTTC. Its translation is CASSSLWDTEMGYTF.

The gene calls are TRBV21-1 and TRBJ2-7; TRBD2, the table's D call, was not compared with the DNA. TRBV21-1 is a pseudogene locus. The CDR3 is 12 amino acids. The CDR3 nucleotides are TGTGCCAGCTCCCTCGGGGAAGACGAGCAGTACTTC. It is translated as CASSLGEDEQYF.

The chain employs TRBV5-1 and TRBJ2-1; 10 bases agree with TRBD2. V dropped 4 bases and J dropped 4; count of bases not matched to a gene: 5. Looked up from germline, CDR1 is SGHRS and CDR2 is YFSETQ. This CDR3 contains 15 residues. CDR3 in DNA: TGCGCCAGCAGCCAGCGGGGGGGCCTATACAATGAGCAGTTCTTC. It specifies CASSQRGGLYNEQFF.

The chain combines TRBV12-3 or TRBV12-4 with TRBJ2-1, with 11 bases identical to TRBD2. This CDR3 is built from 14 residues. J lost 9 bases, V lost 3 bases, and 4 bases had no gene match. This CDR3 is CASSFASGGTEQFF. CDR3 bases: TGTGCCAGCAGTTTTGCTAGCGGGGGGACTGAGCAGTTCTTC.

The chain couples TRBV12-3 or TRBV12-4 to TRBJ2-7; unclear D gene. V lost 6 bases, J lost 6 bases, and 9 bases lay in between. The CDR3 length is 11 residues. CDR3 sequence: CASSIFGEQYF. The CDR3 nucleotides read TGTGCCAGCAGCATATTCGGCGAGCAGTACTTC.

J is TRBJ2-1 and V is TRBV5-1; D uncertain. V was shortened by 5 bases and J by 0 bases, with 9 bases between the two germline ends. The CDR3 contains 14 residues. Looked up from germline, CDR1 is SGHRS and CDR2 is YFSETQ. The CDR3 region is CASSGFSSYNEQFF. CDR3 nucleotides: TGCGCCAGCAGTGGGTTTAGCTCCTACAATGAGCAGTTCTTC.

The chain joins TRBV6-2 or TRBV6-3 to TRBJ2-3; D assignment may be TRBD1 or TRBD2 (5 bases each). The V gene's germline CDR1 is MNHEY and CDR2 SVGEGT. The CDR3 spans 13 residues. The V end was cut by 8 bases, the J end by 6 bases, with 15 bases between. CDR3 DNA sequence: TGTGCCAGCGGGGGTTCCCGGACGGATACGCAGTATTTT. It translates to CASGGSRTDTQYF.

The CDR3 protein is CSARDPGTEKYEQYF. CDR3 nucleotide sequence: TGCAGTGCTAGAGATCCGGGGACAGAAAAATACGAGCAGTACTTC. V gene TRBV20-1 combines with J gene TRBJ2-7, with TRBD1 matching 7 bases. CDR3 length equals 15 residues. The trim removed 0 bases at V and 4 bases at J, leaving 9 bases unmatched. Germline assignment: CDR1 DFQATT and CDR2 SNEGSKA (reference sequence).

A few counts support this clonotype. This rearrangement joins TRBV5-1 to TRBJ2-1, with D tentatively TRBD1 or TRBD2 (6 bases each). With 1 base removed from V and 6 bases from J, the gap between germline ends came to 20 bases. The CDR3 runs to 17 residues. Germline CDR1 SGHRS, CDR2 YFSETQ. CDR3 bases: TGCGCCAGCAGCTTGATCAGGGCGGGGCGAGGGGGCAATGAGCAGTTCTTC. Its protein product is CASSLIRAGRGGNEQFF.

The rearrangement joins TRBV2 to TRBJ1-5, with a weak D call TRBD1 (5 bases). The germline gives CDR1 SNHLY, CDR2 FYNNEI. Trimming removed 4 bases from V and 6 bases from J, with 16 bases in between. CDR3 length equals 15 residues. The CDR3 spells CASSGATQRGQPQHF. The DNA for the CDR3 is TGTGCCAGCAGTGGCGCAACCCAGAGGGGTCAGCCCCAGCATTTT.